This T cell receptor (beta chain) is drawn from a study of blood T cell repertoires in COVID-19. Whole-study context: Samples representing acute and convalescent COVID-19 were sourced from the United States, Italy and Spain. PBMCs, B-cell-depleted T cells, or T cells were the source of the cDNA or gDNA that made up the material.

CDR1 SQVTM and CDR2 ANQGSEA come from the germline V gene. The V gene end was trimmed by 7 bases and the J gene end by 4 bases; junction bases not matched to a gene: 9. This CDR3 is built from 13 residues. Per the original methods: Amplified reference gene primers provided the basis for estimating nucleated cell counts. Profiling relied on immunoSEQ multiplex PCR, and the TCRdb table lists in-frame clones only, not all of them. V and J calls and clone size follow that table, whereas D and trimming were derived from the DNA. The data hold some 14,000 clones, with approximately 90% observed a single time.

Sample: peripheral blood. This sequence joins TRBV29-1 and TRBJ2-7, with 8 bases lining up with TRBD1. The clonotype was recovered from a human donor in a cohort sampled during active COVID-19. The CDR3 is CSASGQAEYEQYF. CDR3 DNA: TGCAGCGCGTCGGGACAGGCAGAATACGAGCAGTACTTC.